The clone carrying this T cell receptor (beta chain) has ten or more counts. Its matching antigen is unknown. Researchers made TCR cDNA using 5'RACE template switching, and this step added a universal primer site and UMIs. TCRdb re-analysed the 5' RACE reads in MiXCR, keeping a single row per CDR3 protein. The sample lists about 350,000 distinct CDR3 sequences; roughly 12% were seen once. The data were taken from a study of T cells after yellow fever vaccination. Findings and caveats of the study: Clonotypes shared by both compartments, CD4 and CD8, made up a small share. Primary-vaccination clones mostly resurfaced post-booster (roughly 97% CD4, about 87% CD8).

Sequenced material: PBMCs, taken on the day of the first yellow fever vaccination. The TCR originated in a man aged 18 to 35 who received the YFV17D yellow fever vaccine.

The CDR3 protein is CSLTSGGVMFF. The CDR3 DNA reads TGCAGCCTAACTAGCGGGGGGGTGATGTTCTTC. J is TRBJ2-1 and V is TRBV29-1, with 13 bases identical to TRBD2. CDR3 length: 11 residues. In germline, CDR1 is SQVTM, CDR2 ANQGSEA. The junction had 7 bases not matched to a gene; V was cut back by 8 bases and J by 15 bases.